This T cell receptor beta chain was sequenced for a study of blood T cell repertoires in COVID-19. Study background: PBMCs, B-cell-depleted T cells, or T cells provided the cDNA or gDNA that made up the material.

The CDR3 has 14 residues. V gave up 4 bases and J gave up 8 bases, with 15 bases separating them. Looked up from germline, CDR1 is SNHLY and CDR2 is FYNNEI. TCRdb keeps only in-frame clones here, not all; method: immunoSEQ multiplex PCR. The profile covers around 72,000 clones, with roughly 85% appearing a single time and 15% to 20% taken by the ten largest. Material: peripheral blood. The chain uses TRBV2 and TRBJ1-3, with a tentative D call TRBD1 (5 bases). This clonotype originated in a woman aged 80 or over with acute or convalescent COVID-19. The CDR3 coding sequence is TGTGCCAGCAGTGCGGGACTTCCTGGGGACACCATATATTTT. Translating gives CASSAGLPGDTIYF.